A selection of T cell receptor beta chains follows, all from one sample in a study of PD-1 blockade in classical Hodgkin lymphoma. Libraries were prepared by immunoSEQ multiplex PCR; TCRdb keeps only in-frame clonotypes and omits some of them. The sample has thousands of clones, approximately 86% seen once; the top ten hold around two fifths. The sequencing here drew on peripheral blood mononuclear cells (PBMCs), taken before the fourth cycle of nivolumab. The receptor source for this set is a human donor with classical Hodgkin lymphoma. CDR3s include the opening cysteine and the closing phenylalanine or tryptophan. D genes are given only for firm matches. Expanded clones get a size class; other rows say once, few or many, or leave the size out.

>NA|TRBV6-5|large|TRBJ2-1
CASSLGADKYEQFF
TGTGCCAGCAGTCTCGGGGCGGACAAGTATGAGCAGTTCTTC
>TRBD1|TRBV12-5|NA|TRBJ2-1
CASGLVQGGPYNEQFF
TGTGCTAGTGGTTTGGTACAAGGGGGCCCCTACAATGAGCAGTTCTTC
>NA|TRBV11-3|NA|TRBJ1-1
CASSLVKGVAFF
TGTGCCAGCAGCCTCGTAAAGGGAGTCGCTTTCTTT
>NA|TRBV7-8|NA|TRBJ2-6
CASSNRGRGRGSGANVLTF
TGTGCCAGCAGTAACAGGGGGAGGGGGCGAGGATCTGGGGCCAACGTCCTGACTTTC
>TRBD2|TRBV7-2|NA|TRBJ2-5
CASSLGLASGGAETQYF
TGTGCCAGCAGCTTAGGTTTGGCTAGCGGGGGGGCAGAGACCCAGTACTTC
>TRBD1|TRBV30|NA|TRBJ2-6
CAWRRDRYSGANVLTF
TGTGCCTGGAGGAGGGACAGGTACTCTGGGGCCAACGTCCTGACTTTC
>NA|TRBV19|NA|TRBJ1-1
CASVGSAEAFF
TGTGCCAGCGTCGGATCGGCTGAAGCTTTCTTT
>NA|TRBV7-9|NA|TRBJ1-2
CASSLVYYGYTF
TGTGCCAGCAGCTTAGTATACTATGGCTACACCTTC
>NA|TRBV6-5|NA|TRBJ2-1
CASSYRQDRNNEQFF
TGTGCCAGCAGTTACCGCCAGGACAGAAACAATGAGCAGTTCTTC
>NA|TRBV30|once|TRBJ1-5
CAWSGTPNQPQHF
TGTGCCTGGAGTGGAACACCCAATCAGCCCCAGCATTTT
>NA|TRBV19|NA|TRBJ1-1
CASSIVGQGTEAFF
TGTGCCAGTAGTATAGTAGGTCAGGGGACTGAAGCTTTCTTT
>NA|TRBV9|once|TRBJ2-5
CASSVMSLGETQYF
TGTGCCAGCAGCGTGATGAGCCTGGGAGAGACCCAGTACTTC
>TRBD1|TRBV9|NA|TRBJ1-4
CASSPGDRGREKLFF
TGTGCCAGCAGCCCGGGGGACAGGGGACGCGAAAAACTGTTTTTT
>TRBD1|TRBV5-1|NA|TRBJ1-2
CASSLSRQGYGYTF
TGCGCCAGCAGCTTGTCAAGACAGGGGTATGGCTACACCTTC
>NA|TRBV10-1|NA|TRBJ1-6
CASSRTWDSPLHF
TGCGCCAGCAGCCGGACCTGGGATTCACCCCTCCACTTT
>NA|TRBV19|large|TRBJ1-1
CASSIGVNTEAFF
TGTGCCAGTAGTATTGGAGTGAACACTGAAGCTTTCTTT
>TRBD2|TRBV7-2|NA|TRBJ2-5
CASSPGGLAGRETQYF
TGTGCCAGCAGCCCGGGGGGGCTAGCGGGGCGGGAGACCCAGTACTTC
>NA|TRBV10-3|NA|TRBJ2-2
CAIRENTGELFF
TGTGCCATCAGGGAGAACACCGGGGAGCTGTTTTTT
>NA|TRBV4-1|NA|TRBJ1-1
CASSQEGYFIRGAFF
TGCGCCAGCAGCCAAGAAGGGTACTTCATTAGGGGCGCTTTCTTT
>NA|TRBV4-1|NA|TRBJ1-1
CASSPSILRVGNTEAFF
TGCGCCAGCAGCCCAAGTATCCTGCGAGTAGGGAACACTGAAGCTTTCTTT
>TRBD1|TRBV5-1|NA|TRBJ2-1
CASSPGTAPYSYNEQFF
TGCGCCAGCAGCCCTGGGACAGCCCCGTACTCCTACAATGAGCAGTTCTTC
>NA|TRBV6-6|NA|TRBJ1-2
CASSYGAGAVRDGYTF
TGTGCCAGCAGTTACGGGGCGGGGGCGGTCCGGGATGGCTACACCTTC
>TRBD2|TRBV11-2|NA|TRBJ2-3
CASSRSGGGLTDTQYF
TGTGCCAGCAGTCGGTCTGGCGGGGGGCTCACAGATACGCAGTATTTT
>NA|TRBV18|NA|TRBJ2-5
CASSPWETQYF
TGTGCCAGCTCACCGTGGGAGACCCAGTACTTC
>TRBD1|TRBV6-1|NA|TRBJ1-5
CASSLGQGGNQPQHF
TGTGCCAGCAGTCTCGGACAGGGGGGTAATCAGCCCCAGCATTTT
>NA|TRBV19|once|TRBJ1-3
CASIPGIYF
TGTGCCAGCATCCCCGGGATATATTTT
>NA|TRBV5-1|few|TRBJ2-4
CASSLDGQNIQYF
TGCGCCAGCAGCTTGGACGGGCAAAACATTCAGTACTTC
>NA|TRBV15|NA|TRBJ2-1
CATSSGNYNEQFF
TGTGCCACCAGCAGCGGGAACTACAATGAGCAGTTCTTC
>NA|TRBV2|NA|TRBJ2-5
CASSLSRDKLQETQYF
TGTGCCAGCAGTCTAAGCCGGGACAAGCTTCAAGAGACCCAGTACTTC
>TRBD2|TRBV5-4|NA|TRBJ2-3
CASSPIAGALTDTQYF
TGTGCCAGCAGCCCTATAGCGGGAGCCCTCACAGATACGCAGTATTTT
>NA|TRBV5-6|NA|TRBJ1-6
CASSSIHDDLSPLHF
TGTGCCAGCAGCTCCATCCATGATGACCTCTCACCCCTCCACTTT